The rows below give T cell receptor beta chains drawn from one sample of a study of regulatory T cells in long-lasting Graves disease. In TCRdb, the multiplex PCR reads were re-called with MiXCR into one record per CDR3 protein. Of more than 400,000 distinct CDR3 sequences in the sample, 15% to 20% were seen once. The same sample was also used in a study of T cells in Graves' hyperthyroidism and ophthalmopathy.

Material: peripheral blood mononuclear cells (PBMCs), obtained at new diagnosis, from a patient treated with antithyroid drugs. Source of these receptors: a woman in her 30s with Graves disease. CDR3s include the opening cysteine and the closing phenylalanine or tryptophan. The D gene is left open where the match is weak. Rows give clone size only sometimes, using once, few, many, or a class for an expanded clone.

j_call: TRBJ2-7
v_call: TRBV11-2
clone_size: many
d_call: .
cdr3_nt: TGTGCCAGCAGTCCAGAGGGGGGAACAACCTACGAGCAGTACTTC
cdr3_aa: CASSPEGGTTYEQYF

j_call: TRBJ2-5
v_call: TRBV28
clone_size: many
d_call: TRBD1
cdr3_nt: TGTGCCAGCAGAACCCTCAAGGGGGCGGGTGGGACCCAGTACTTC
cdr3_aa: CASRTLKGAGGTQYF

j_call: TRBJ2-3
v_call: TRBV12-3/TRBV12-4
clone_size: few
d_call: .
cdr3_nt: TGTGCCAGCAGTTTAGACGTCTTCCCGCAGTATTTT
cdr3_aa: CASSLDVFPQYF

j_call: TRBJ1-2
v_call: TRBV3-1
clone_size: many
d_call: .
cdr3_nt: TGTGCCAGCAGCCTGGGAGCGGATGGCTACACCTTC
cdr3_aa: CASSLGADGYTF

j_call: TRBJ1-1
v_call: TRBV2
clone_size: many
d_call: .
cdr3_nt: TGTGCCAGCATGGGCACTGAAGCTTTCTTT
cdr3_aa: CASMGTEAFF

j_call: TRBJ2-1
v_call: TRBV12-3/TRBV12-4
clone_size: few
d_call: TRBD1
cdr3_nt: TGTGCCAGCAGTTTCCACAGGGGAACCAATGAGCAGTTCTTC
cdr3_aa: CASSFHRGTNEQFF

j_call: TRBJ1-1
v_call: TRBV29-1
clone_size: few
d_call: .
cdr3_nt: TGCAGCGTTGTAAGGGCCCGAAGGACTGAAGCTTTCTTT
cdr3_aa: CSVVRARRTEAFF

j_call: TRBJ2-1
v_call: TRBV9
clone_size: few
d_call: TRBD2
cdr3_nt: TGTGCCAGCAGCGTAGATCTGCGGGAGGCGTACAATGAGCAGTTCTTC
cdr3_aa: CASSVDLREAYNEQFF

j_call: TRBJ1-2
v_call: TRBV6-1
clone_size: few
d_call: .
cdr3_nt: TGTGCCACCCCAGGACAAGAGTATGGCTACACCTTC
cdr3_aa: CATPGQEYGYTF

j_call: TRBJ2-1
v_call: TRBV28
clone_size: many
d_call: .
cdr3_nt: TGTGCCAGCAGTCCCATCACGGCTGACAATGAGCAGTTCTTC
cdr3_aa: CASSPITADNEQFF

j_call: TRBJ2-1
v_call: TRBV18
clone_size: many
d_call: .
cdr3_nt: TGTGCCAGCTCACCAGCCGGTTCAGCCTACAATGAGCAGTTCTTC
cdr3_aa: CASSPAGSAYNEQFF

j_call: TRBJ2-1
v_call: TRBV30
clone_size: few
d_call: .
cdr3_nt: TGTGCCTGGGGAGCATACGGTGAGCAGTTCTTC
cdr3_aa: CAWGAYGEQFF

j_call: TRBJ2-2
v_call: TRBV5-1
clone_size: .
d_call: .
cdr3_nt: TGCGCCAGCAGCTTGGCCCCCGGAAGGCTAGGCATTGACACCGGGGAGCTGTTTTTT
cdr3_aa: CASSLAPGRLGIDTGELFF

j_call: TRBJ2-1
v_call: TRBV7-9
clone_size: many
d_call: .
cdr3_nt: TGTGCCAGTCTTGAGAGCTCCTACAATGAGCAGTTCTTC
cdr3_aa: CASLESSYNEQFF

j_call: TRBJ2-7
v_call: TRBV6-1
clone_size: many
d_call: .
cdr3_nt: TGTGCCAGCAGTCCTCCGGGGTACGACTACGAGCAGTACTTC
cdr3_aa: CASSPPGYDYEQYF

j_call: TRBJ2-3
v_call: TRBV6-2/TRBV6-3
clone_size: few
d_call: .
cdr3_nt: TGTGCCAGCAGTTACGCCCTGGGCACAGATACGCAGTATTTT
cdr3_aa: CASSYALGTDTQYF

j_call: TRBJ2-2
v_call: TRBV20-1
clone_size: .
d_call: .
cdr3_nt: TGCAGTGCTAGAGATCGTAGGGCCACCGGGGAGCTGTTTTTT
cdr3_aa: CSARDRRATGELFF

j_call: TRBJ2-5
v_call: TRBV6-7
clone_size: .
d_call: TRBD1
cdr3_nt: TGTGCCAGCAGTTACGACCGGGACAGGGAAGAGACCCAGTACTTC
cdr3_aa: CASSYDRDREETQYF

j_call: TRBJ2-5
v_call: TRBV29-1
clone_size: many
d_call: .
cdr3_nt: TGCAGCGTTGAGCAGACAGCTCAAGAGACCCAGTACTTC
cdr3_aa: CSVEQTAQETQYF

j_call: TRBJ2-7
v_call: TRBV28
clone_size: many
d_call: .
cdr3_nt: TGTGCCAGCAAGAGGGAGTACGAGCAGTACTTC
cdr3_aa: CASKREYEQYF

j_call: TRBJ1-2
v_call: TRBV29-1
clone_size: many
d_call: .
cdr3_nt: TGCGCATCCACCCCTGGGCGAAACTATGGCTACACCTTC
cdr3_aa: CASTPGRNYGYTF

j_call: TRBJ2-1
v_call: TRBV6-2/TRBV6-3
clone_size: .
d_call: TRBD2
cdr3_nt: TGTGCCAGCAGTTCTCCGACTAGCGGGAGTGTCCATGAGCAGTTCTTC
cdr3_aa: CASSSPTSGSVHEQFF

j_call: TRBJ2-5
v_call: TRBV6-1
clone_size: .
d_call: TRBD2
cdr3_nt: TGTGCCAGCAGTCGGGGACTAGCGGGAGTCCATCAAGAGACCCAGTACTTC
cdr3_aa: CASSRGLAGVHQETQYF

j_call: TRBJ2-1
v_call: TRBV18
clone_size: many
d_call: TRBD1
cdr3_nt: TGTGCCAGCTCACGACAGGGGGCGCAGATGAATGAGCAGTTCTTC
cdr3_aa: CASSRQGAQMNEQFF

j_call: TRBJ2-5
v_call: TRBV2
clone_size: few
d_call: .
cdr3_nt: TGTGCCAGCAGTTACCTGGGGCGGCCACAAGAGACCCAGTACTTC
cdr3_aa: CASSYLGRPQETQYF

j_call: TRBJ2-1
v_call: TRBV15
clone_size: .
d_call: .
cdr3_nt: TGTGCCACCAGCGCGTCGGATTCCTACAATGAGCAGTTCTTC
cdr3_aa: CATSASDSYNEQFF

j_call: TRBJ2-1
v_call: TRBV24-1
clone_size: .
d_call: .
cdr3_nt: TGTGCCACCAGTGATCCCGGACTGGAGGTCGATAATGAGCAGTTCTTC
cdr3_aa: CATSDPGLEVDNEQFF

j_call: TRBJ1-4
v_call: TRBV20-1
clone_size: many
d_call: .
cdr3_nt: TGCAGTGCTAGTCACAGGGCCGATAATGAAAAACTGTTTTTT
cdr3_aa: CSASHRADNEKLFF